This TCR beta chain is from a study of T-cell reconstitution after alpha-beta-depleted transplantation in children. Unique molecular identifiers were used to barcode this TCRbeta library. TCRdb ran MiXCR on the PCR reads and lists one entry per CDR3 protein. This repertoire shows some 310,000 distinct CDR3 sequences, over 20% found once; its top ten account for 10% to 11%. There are 12 residues in the CDR3. CDR1 is SGHTA and CDR2 is FQGNSA in the germline V gene. Trimming cost V 3 bases and J 9 bases, with 9 bases left between them. The source material was PBMCs, mostly from graft donor cells, sampled 180 days after TCRalphabeta/CD19-depleted stem cell transplant. The rearrangement uses TRBV7-2 and TRBJ2-1; D is undetermined. This sequence was found in a male patient aged 10 to 17 who had a stem cell transplant for acute lymphoblastic leukemia, so the T cells may come from the graft donor. The CDR3 loop is CASSFDLGEQFF. DNA of the CDR3: TGTGCCAGCAGCTTCGATCTGGGTGAGCAGTTCTTC.